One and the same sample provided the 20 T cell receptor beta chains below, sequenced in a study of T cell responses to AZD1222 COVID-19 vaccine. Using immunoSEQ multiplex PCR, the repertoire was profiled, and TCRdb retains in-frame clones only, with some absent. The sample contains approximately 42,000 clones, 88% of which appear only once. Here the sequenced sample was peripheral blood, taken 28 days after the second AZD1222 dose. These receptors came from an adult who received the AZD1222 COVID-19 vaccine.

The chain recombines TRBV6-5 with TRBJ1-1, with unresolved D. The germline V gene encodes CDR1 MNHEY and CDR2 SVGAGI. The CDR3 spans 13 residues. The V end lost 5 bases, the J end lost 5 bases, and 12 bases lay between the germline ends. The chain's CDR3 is CASSPRLGTEAFF. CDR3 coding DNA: TGTGCCAGCAGTCCCCGCCTGGGGACTGAAGCTTTCTTT.

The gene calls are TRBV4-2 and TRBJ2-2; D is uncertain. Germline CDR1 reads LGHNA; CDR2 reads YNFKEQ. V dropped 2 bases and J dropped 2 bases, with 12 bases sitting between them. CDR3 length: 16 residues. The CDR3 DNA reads TGTGCCAGCAGCCAACAGACTCAGACAAACACCGGGGAGCTGTTTTTT. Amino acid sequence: CASSQQTQTNTGELFF.

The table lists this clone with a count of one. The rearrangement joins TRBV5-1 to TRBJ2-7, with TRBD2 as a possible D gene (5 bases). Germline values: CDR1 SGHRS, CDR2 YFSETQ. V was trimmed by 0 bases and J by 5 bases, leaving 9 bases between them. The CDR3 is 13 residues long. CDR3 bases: TGCGCCAGCAGCTTGGTACGGGATGACGAGCAGTACTTC. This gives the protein CASSLVRDDEQYF.

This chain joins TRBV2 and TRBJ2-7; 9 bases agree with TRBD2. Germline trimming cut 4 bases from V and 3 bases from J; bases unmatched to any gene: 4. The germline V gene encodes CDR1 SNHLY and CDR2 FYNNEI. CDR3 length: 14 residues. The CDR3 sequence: CASSGLAGYYEQYF. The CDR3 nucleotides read TGTGCCAGCAGTGGGCTAGCGGGGTACTACGAGCAGTACTTC.

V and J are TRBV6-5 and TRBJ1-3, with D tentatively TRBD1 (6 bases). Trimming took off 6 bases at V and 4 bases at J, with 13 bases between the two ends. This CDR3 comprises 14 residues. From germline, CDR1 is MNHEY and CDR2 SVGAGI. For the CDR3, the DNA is TGTGCCAGCAGATTCGACAGGTCCGGAAACACCATATATTTT. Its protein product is CASRFDRSGNTIYF.

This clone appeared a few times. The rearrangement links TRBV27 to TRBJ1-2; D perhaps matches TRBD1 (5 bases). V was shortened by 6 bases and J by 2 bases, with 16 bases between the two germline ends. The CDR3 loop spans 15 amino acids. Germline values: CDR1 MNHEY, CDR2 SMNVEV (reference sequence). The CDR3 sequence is CASRGLVGVNYGYTF. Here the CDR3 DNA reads TGTGCCAGCAGAGGACTCGTGGGGGTGAACTATGGCTACACCTTC.

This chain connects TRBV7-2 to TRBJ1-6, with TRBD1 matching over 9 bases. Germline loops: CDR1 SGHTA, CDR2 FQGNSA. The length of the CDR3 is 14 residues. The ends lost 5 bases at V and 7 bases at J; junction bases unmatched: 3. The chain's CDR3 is CASSPDRGNSPLHF. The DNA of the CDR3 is TGTGCCAGCAGCCCGGACAGGGGAAATTCACCCCTCCACTTT.

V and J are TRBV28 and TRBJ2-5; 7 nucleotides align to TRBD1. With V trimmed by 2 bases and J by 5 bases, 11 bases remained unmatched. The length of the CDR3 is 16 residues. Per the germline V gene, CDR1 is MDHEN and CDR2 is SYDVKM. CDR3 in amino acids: CASSLIGVGGRETQYF. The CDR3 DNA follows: TGTGCCAGCAGTTTAATAGGGGTAGGGGGCCGGGAGACCCAGTACTTC.

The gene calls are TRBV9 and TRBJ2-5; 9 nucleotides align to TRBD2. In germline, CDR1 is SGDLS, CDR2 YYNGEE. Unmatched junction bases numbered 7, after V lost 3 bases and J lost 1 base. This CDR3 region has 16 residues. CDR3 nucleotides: TGTGCCAGCAGCGGACCCCTAGCGGGAATCCAAGAGACCCAGTACTTC. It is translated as CASSGPLAGIQETQYF.

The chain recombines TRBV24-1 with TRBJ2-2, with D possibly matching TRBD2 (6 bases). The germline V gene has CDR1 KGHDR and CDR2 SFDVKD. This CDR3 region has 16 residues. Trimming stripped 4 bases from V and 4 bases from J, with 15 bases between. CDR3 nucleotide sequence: TGTGCCACCAGTGACGCCCAAGCGGGCTTCACCGGGGAGCTGTTTTTT. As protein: CATSDAQAGFTGELFF.

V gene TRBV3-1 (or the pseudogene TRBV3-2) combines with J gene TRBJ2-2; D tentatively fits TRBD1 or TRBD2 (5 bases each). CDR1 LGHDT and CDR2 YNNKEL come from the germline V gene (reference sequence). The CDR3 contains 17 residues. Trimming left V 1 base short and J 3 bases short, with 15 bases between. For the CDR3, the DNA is TGTGCCAGCAGCCAAGTCGGTTGGGGGAGAGACACCGGGGAGCTGTTTTTT. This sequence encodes CASSQVGWGRDTGELFF.

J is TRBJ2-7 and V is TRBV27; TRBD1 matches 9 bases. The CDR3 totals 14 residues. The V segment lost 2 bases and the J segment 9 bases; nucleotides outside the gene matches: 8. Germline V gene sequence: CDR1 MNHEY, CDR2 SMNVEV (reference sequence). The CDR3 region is CASSLPGQGSTQYF. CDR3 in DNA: TGTGCCAGCAGTTTACCAGGACAGGGGAGTACGCAGTACTTC.

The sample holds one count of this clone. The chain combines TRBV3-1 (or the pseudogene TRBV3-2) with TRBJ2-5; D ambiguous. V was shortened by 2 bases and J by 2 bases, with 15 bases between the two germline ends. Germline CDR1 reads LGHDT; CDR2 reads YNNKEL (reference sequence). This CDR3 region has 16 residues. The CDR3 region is CASSQMVGASQETQYF. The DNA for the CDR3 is TGTGCCAGCAGCCAAATGGTAGGAGCGTCTCAAGAGACCCAGTACTTC.

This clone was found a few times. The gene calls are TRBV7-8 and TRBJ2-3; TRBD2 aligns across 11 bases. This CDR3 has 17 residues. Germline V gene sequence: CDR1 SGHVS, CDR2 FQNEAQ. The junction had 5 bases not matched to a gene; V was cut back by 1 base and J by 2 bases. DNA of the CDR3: TGTGCCAGCAGCTTAGGGAGTAGCGGGAGGGCCACAGATACGCAGTATTTT. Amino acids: CASSLGSSGRATDTQYF.

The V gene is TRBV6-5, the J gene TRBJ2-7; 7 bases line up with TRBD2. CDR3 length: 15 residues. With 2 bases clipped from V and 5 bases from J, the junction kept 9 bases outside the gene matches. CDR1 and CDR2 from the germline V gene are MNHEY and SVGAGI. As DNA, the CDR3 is TGTGCCAGCAGTTACGAGGGCGGGGGATTCAACGAGCAGTACTTC. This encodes CASSYEGGGFNEQYF.

The CDR3 DNA follows: TGTGCCAGCAGCTTTTTATCTGGGAATGAGCAGTTCTTC. This encodes CASSFLSGNEQFF. The V call is TRBV7-3, the J call TRBJ2-1; D remains unclear. Trimming cost V 3 bases and J 7 bases, with 10 bases left between them. CDR1 and CDR2 from the germline V gene are SGHTA and FQGTGA. This CDR3 has 13 amino acids.

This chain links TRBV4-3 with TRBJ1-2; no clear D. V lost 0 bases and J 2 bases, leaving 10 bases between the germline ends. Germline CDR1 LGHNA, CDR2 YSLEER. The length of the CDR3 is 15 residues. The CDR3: CASSQDLSANYGYTF. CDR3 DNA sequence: TGCGCCAGCAGCCAAGATCTGTCCGCGAACTATGGCTACACCTTC.

For the CDR3, the DNA is TGTGCCACCAGTGATGAGCGGGAGACCGGGGAGCTGTTTTTT. Translated, it gives CATSDERETGELFF. The chain links TRBV24-1 to TRBJ2-2, with 8 positions matching TRBD2. With 3 bases clipped from V and 5 bases from J, the junction kept 1 base outside the gene matches. CDR1 and CDR2 from the germline V gene are KGHDR and SFDVKD. The CDR3 is 14 residues long.

CDR3 protein: CASGWNVAYNSPLHF. CDR3 nucleotides: TGTGCCAGCGGTTGGAACGTGGCCTATAATTCACCCCTCCACTTT. The J gene is TRBJ1-6, the V gene TRBV2, with unresolved D. This CDR3 has 15 residues. Germline V gives CDR1 SNHLY, CDR2 FYNNEI. V lost 8 bases and J lost 2, with 13 bases in between.

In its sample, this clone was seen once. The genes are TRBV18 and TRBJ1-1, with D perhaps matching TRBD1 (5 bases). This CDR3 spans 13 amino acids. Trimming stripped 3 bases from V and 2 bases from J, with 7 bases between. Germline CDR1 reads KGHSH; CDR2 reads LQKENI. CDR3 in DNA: TGTGCCAGCTCACCGGGACCCAACACTGAAGCTTTCTTT. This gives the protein CASSPGPNTEAFF.